This TCR beta chain was found in a study of blood T cell repertoires in COVID-19. The CDR3 is 13 residues long. Trimming cost V 5 bases and J 7 bases; bases outside gene matches: 5. Germline-derived CDR1 and CDR2 are MNHEY and SVGAGI. Using immunoSEQ multiplex PCR, the repertoire was profiled, and TCRdb retains in-frame clones only, with some absent. The repertoire holds approximately 250,000 clones, with over 80% as singletons. Sequences were obtained from peripheral blood. The V gene is TRBV6-5, the J gene TRBJ1-2, with 9 bases matching TRBD1. The TCR comes from a human donor in a cohort sampled during active COVID-19. The CDR3 sequence: CASSKQGAGGYTF. The CDR3, as DNA: TGTGCCAGCAGTAAACAGGGGGCAGGTGGCTACACCTTC.